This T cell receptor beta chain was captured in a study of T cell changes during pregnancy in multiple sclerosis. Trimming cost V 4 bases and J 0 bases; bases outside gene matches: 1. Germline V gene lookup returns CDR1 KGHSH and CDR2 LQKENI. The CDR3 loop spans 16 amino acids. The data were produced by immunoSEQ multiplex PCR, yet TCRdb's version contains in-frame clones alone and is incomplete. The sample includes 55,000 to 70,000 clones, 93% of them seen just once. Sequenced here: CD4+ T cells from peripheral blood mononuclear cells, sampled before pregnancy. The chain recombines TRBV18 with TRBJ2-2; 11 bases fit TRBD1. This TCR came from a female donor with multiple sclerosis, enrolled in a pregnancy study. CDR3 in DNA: TGTGCCAGCTCACGGACAGGGGGCACGAACACCGGGGAGCTGTTTTTT. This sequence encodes CASSRTGGTNTGELFF.